This TCR beta chain was identified in a study of blood T cell repertoires in COVID-19. Study overall: Researchers got acute and convalescent COVID-19 samples from the United States, Italy and Spain. From T cells, B-cell-depleted T cells, or PBMCs came the material, which was cDNA or gDNA.

Germline V lookup: CDR1 LGHDT, CDR2 YNNKEL (reference sequence). The V end was cut by 1 base, the J end by 1 base, with 7 bases between. This CDR3 is 14 amino acids long. Here immunoSEQ multiplex PCR was the method, and the copy in TCRdb shows in-frame clones only, minus some. The table shows around 58,000 clones, with more than 70% occurring only once. Participants were aged about 18 to 89 years from about 25 US areas. Participants were placed into cohorts based on the clinical history they reported. The chain links TRBV3-1 (or the pseudogene TRBV3-2) to TRBJ1-1; unclear D gene. This receptor was identified in a woman aged 35 to 49 who had recovered from COVID-19. The sample was PBMCs or T cells enriched from blood (not recorded which). CDR3 bases: TGTGCCAGCAGCCAAGGTCCAGGGAACACTGAAGCTTTCTTT. It encodes CASSQGPGNTEAFF.